This TCR beta chain was retrieved from a study of a mutant IDH1 vaccine in newly diagnosed glioma. Across the study: The earlier regimen, radiotherapy, temozolomide, or both, was most often both.

V lost 3 bases to trimming and J lost 5 bases; unmatched junction nucleotides: 8. This CDR3 contains 15 residues. CDR1 is GTSNPN, CDR2 SVGIG, per germline (reference sequence). The time point is: baseline, week 1 (first vaccination visit). Treatment indicated: pre-vaccination baseline after standard-of-care therapy. Sequencing was performed with immunoSEQ multiplex PCR; in TCRdb, only in-frame clones are kept and a portion is missing. The sample yields about 30,000 clones, roughly 80% seen once. This TCR was recovered from a man aged 25 to 45 with glioma. This specimen consisted of PBMCs, obtained from a glioma patient treated with radiotherapy, temozolomide or both. The chain is built from TRBV30 and TRBJ1-2; 11 nucleotides agree with TRBD1. The CDR3 DNA sequence: TGTGCCTGGAGCAAAGGACAGGGGGCGTCGTATGGCTACACCTTC. Translation gives CAWSKGQGASYGYTF.